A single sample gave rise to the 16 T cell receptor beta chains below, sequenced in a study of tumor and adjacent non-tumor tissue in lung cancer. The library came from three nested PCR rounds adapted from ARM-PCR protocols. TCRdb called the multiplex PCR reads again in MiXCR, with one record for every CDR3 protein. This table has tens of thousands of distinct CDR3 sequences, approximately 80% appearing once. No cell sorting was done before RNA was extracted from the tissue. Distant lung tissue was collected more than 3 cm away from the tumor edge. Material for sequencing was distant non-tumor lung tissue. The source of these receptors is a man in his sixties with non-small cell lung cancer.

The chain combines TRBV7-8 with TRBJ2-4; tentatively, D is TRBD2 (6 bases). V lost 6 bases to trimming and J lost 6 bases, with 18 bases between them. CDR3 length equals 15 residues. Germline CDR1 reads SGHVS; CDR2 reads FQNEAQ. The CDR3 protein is CASSGGYRGRNIQYF. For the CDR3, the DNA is TGTGCCAGCAGTGGGGGGTATAGGGGCAGAAACATTCAGTACTTC.

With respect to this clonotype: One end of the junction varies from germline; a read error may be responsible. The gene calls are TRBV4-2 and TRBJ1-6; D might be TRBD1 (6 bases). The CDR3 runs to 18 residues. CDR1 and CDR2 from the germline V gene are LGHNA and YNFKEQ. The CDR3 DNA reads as TGTGTCAGCAGCCACTCACTAGGGACATGGTTAGGAGATTCACCCCTCCACTTT. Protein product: CVSSHSLGTWLGDSPLHF.

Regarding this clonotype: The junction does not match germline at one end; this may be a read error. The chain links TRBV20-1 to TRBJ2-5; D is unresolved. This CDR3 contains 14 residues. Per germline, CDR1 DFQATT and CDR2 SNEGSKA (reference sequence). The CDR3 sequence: CSAILALTPETQNF. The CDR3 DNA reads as TGCAGTGCTATACTCGCCCTCACCCCGGAGACCCAGAACTTC.

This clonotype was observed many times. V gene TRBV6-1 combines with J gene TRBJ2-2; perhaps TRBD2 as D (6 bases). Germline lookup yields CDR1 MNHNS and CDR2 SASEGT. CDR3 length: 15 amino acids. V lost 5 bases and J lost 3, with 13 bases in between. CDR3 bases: TGTGCCAGCAGTAGACTAGGCGTTGACACCGGGGAGCTGTTTTTT. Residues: CASSRLGVDTGELFF.

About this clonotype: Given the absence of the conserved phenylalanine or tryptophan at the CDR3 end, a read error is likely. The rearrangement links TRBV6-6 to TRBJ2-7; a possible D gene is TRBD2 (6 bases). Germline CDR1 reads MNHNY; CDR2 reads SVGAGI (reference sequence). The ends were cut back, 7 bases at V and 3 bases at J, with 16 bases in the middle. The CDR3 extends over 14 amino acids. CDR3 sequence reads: CASNPSERSYEQYS. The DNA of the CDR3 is TGTGCCAGCAACCCTAGCGAGAGAAGCTACGAGCAGTACTCC.

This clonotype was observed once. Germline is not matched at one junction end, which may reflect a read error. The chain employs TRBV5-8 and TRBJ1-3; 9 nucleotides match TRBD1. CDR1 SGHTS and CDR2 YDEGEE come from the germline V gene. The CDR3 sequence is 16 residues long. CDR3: CTSRLDRQGGGNTIYF. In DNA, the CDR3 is TGTACCAGCAGATTGGACCGACAGGGGGGTGGAAACACCATATATTTT.

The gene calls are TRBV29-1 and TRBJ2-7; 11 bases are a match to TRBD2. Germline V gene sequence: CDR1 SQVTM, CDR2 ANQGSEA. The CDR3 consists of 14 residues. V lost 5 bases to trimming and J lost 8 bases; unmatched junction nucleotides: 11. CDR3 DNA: TGCAGCGTTTTACTAGCGGGAGTTTTCCACAAGCAGTACTTC. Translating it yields CSVLLAGVFHKQYF.

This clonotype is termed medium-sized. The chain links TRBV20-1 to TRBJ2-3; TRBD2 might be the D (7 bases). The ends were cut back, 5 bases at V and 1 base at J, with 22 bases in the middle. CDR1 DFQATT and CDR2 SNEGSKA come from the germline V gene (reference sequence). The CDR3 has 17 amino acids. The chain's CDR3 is CSAPTAGAMHRTDTQYF. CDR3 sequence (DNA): TGCAGTGCTCCCACGGCGGGGGCCATGCACCGCACAGATACGCAGTATTTT.

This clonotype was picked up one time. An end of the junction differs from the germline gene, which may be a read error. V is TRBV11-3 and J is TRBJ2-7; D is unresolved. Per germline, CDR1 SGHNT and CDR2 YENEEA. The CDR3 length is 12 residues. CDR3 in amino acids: CASSLGIYERYF. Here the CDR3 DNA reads TGTGCCAGCAGCTTGGGCATCTATGAGCGGTACTTC. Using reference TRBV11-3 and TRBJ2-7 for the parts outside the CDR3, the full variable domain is EAGVVQSPRYKIIEKKQPVAFWCNPISGHNTLYWYLQNLGQGPELLIRYENEEAVDDSQLPKDRFSAERLKGVDSTLKIQPAELGDSAVYLCASSLGIYERYFGPGTRLTVT.

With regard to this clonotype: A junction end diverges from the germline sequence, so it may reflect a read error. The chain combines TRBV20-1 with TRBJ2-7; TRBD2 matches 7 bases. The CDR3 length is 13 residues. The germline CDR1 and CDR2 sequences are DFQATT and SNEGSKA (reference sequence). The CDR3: CSARRGTTYEQCF. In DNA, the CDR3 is TGCAGTGCTAGACGTGGGACTACATACGAGCAGTGCTTC.

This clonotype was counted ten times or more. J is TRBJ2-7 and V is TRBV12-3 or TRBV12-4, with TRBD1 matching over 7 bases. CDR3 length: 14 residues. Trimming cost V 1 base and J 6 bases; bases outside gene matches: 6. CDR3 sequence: CASSLGTGRSEQYF. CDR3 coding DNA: TGTGCCAGCAGTTTAGGGACAGGACGGTCCGAGCAGTACTTC.

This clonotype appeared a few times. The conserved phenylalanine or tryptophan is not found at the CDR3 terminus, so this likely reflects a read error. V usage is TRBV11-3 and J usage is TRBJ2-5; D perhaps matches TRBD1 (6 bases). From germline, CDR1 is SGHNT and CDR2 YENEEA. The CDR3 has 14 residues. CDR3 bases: TGTGCCAGCAGTTTAGTACAGGGCCAAGAGACCCAGTACCTC. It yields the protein CASSLVQGQETQYL.

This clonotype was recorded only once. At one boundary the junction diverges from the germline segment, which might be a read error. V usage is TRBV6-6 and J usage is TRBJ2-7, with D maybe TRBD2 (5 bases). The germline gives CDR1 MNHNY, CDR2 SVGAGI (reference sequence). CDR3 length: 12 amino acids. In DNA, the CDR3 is TGTTCCAGCAGTTACACCTTCGGGGAGCAATACTTC. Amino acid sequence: CSSSYTFGEQYF.

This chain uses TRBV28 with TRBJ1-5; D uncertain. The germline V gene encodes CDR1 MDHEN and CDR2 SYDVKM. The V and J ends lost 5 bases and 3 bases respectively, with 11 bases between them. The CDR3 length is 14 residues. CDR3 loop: CASSPRRDNQPQHF. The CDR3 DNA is TGTGCCAGCAGTCCCCGGAGGGACAATCAGCCCCAGCATTTT.

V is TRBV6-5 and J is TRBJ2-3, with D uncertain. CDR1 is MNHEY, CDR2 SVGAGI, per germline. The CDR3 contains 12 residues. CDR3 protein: CDSSADTDTQYF. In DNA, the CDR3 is TGTGATAGCAGCGCAGACACAGATACGCAGTATTTT.

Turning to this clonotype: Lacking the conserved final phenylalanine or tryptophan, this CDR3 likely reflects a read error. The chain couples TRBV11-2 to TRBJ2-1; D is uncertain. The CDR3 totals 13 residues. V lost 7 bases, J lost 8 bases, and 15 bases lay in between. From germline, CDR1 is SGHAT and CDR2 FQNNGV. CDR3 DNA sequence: TGTGCCAGCACCCGTTTCCGCGGTTATGAGCAGTTCTTA. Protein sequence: CASTRFRGYEQFL.